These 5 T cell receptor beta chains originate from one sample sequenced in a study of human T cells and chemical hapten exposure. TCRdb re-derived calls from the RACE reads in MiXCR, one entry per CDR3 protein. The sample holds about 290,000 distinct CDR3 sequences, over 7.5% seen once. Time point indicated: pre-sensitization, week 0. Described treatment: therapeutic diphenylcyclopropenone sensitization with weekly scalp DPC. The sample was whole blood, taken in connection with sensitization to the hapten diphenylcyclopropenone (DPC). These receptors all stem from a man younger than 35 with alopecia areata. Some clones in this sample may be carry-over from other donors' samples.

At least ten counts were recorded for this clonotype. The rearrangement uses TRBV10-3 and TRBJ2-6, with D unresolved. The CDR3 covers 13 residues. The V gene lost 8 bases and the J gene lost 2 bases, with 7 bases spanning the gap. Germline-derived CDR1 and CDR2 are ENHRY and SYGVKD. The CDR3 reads CAILYPGANVLTF. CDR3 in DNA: TGTGCCATCCTCTATCCTGGGGCCAACGTCCTGACTTTC.

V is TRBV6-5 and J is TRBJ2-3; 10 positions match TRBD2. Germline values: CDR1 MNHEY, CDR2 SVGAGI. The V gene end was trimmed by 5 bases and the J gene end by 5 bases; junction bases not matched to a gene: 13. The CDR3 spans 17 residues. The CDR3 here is CASSGRLSGGDKDTQYF. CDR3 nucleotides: TGTGCCAGCAGTGGACGACTAAGCGGGGGGGATAAAGATACGCAGTATTTT.

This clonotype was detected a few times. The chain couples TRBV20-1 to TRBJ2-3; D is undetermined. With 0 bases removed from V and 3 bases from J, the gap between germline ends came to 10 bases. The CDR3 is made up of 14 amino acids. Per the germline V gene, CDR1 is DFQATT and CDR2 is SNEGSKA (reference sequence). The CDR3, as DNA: TGCAGTGCTAGAGATCGGGTCTTAACAGATACGCAGTATTTT. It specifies CSARDRVLTDTQYF.

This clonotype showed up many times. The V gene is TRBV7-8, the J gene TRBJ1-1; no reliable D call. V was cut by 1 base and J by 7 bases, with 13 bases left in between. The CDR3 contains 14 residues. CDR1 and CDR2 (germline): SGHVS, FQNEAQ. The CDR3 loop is CASSLEAAVVEAFF. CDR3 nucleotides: TGTGCCAGCAGCTTAGAGGCGGCCGTAGTTGAAGCTTTCTTT. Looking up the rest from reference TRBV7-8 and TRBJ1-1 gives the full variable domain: GAGVSQSPRYKVAKRGQDVALRCDPISGHVSLFWYQQALGQGPEFLTYFQNEAQLDKSGLPSDRFFAERPEGSVSTLKIQRTQQEDSAVYLCASSLEAAVVEAFFGQGTRLTVV.

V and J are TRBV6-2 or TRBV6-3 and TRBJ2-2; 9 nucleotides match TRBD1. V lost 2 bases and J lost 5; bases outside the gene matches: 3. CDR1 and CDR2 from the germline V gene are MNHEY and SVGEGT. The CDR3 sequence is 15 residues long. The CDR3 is CASSYRTGVTGELFF. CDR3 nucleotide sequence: TGTGCCAGCAGTTACCGGACAGGGGTGACCGGGGAGCTGTTTTTT.